A selection of T cell receptor beta chains follows, all from one sample in a study of cytomegalovirus exposure and HLA in healthy donors. Measured with immunoSEQ multiplex PCR; TCRdb has only the in-frame clones, and not every one. Counted here are more than 150,000 clones, 75% to 85% occurring once; the ten biggest clones make up 0.6% to 0.7%. Material for sequencing was PBMCs. These receptors all stem from a boy aged 5-17 years in good health and CMV-seronegative. Both conserved end residues are part of each CDR3. A D gene is named only where the DNA matches it firmly. Clone size is given for some rows only: seen once, a few or many times, or a class if the clone is expanded.

j_gene | v_gene | d_gene | abundance | CDR3nt | CDR3aa
TRBJ2-7 | TRBV30 | - | - | TGTGCCTGGAGTGTGGAGGAAAGCTCCTACGAGCAGTACTTC | CAWSVEESSYEQYF
TRBJ2-5 | TRBV7-2 | TRBD2 | - | TGTGCCAGCAGCTTAGCCACCCCGGGACTAGCGTCGTGGACCCAGTACTTC | CASSLATPGLASWTQYF
TRBJ2-5 | TRBV30 | - | - | TGTGCCTGGACAAGAGCCCAGGGGTCGGGGGAGACCCAGTACTTC | CAWTRAQGSGETQYF
TRBJ1-2 | TRBV6-1 | TRBD1 | - | TGTGCCAGCAGTGCGGGACAGGGGGTCCGGCACTATGGCTACACCTTC | CASSAGQGVRHYGYTF
TRBJ2-1 | TRBV7-8 | - | - | TGTGCCAGCAGCTTGAGCGGCTCCTACAATGAGCAGTTCTTC | CASSLSGSYNEQFF
TRBJ1-1 | TRBV29-1 | TRBD1 | - | TGCAGCGGTCAGACAGGGGCGAACACTGAAGCTTTCTTT | CSGQTGANTEAFF
TRBJ1-5 | TRBV15 | TRBD1 | - | TGTGCCACCAGCAGAAAGGGGGCAGGTCAGCCCCAGCATTTT | CATSRKGAGQPQHF
TRBJ2-7 | TRBV25-1 | - | - | TGTGCCAGCCACAGCTCCTACGAGCAGTACTTC | CASHSSYEQYF
TRBJ2-7 | TRBV5-6 | TRBD1 | once | TGTGCCAGCAGCTCCCTGGACAGGGTCCTCTACGAGCAGTACTTC | CASSSLDRVLYEQYF
TRBJ1-5 | TRBV7-2 | - | - | TGTGCCAGCAGCCCGGACATATACAGCAATCAGCCCCAGCATTTT | CASSPDIYSNQPQHF
TRBJ2-1 | TRBV19 | TRBD2 | few | TGTGCCAGTAGTATAGATCCCCGACTAGCGGGGGAACTTTTGAATGAGCAGTTCTTC | CASSIDPRLAGELLNEQFF
TRBJ1-1 | TRBV28 | TRBD1 | - | TGTGCCAGCAGTTCAGACAGGGTAAGCACTGAAGCTTTCTTT | CASSSDRVSTEAFF
TRBJ1-1 | TRBV2 | TRBD1 | once | TGTGCCAGCAGCGCTGGACAGGTCTACCGCTCTGAAGCTTTCTTT | CASSAGQVYRSEAFF
TRBJ1-2 | TRBV7-9 | TRBD1 | - | TGTGCCAGCAGCCACCAAGGGACAGGCACTAACTATGGCTACACCTTC | CASSHQGTGTNYGYTF